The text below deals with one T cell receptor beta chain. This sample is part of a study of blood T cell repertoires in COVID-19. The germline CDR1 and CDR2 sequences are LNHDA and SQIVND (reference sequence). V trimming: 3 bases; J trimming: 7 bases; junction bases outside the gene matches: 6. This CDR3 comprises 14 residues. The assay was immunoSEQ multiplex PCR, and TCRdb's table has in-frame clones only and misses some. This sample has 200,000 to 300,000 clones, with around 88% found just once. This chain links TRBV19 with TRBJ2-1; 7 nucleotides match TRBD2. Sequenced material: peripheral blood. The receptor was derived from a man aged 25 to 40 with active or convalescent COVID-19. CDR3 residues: CASSMSGGVNEQFF. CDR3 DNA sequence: TGTGCCAGTAGTATGTCTGGGGGGGTGAATGAGCAGTTCTTC.